Sequencing of this T cell receptor (beta chain) was carried out in a study of blood T cell repertoires in COVID-19. The repertoire was sequenced with immunoSEQ multiplex PCR; TCRdb's copy has only in-frame clones and lacks some. In the table there are around 210,000 clones, around 88% of which are singletons. V shed 8 bases and J shed 9 bases, with 17 bases lying between them. Germline V gene sequence: CDR1 MDHEN, CDR2 SYDVKM. The CDR3 totals 13 residues. This chain uses TRBV28 with TRBJ2-1; perhaps TRBD1 as D (6 bases). The sequence came from a man between 18 and 29 years old with active or convalescent COVID-19. The specimen was peripheral blood. The CDR3 spells CASYLRDKFEQFF. The CDR3, as DNA: TGTGCCAGCTATCTCCGGGACAAATTTGAGCAGTTCTTC.